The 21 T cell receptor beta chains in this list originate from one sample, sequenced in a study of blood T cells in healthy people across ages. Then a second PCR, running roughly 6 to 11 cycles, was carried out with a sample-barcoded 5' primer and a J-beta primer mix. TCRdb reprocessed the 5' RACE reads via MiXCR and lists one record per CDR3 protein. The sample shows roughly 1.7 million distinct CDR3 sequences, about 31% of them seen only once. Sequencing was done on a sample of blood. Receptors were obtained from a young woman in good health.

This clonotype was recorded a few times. DNA of the CDR3: TGTGCCAGCAGATTCGGCAGGAGACGACCTAGCACAGATACGCAGTATTTT. Translating it yields CASRFGRRRPSTDTQYF. The gene calls are TRBV5-6 and TRBJ2-3; D remains ambiguous. The V end was cut by 5 bases, the J end by 0 bases, with 19 bases between. Per germline, CDR1 SGHDT and CDR2 YYEEEE. The CDR3 loop spans 17 amino acids.

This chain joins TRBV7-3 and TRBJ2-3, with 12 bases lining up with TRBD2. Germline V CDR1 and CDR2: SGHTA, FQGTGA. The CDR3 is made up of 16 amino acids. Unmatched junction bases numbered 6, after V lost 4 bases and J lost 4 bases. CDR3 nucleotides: TGTGCCAGCAGCTCGTCGGGACTAGCGGGTCCAGATACGCAGTATTTT. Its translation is CASSSSGLAGPDTQYF.

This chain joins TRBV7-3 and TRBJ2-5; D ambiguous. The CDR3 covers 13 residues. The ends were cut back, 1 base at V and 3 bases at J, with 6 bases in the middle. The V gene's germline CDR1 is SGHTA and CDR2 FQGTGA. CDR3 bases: TGTGCCAGCAGCTTAAACAGTAAAGAGACCCAGTACTTC. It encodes CASSLNSKETQYF.

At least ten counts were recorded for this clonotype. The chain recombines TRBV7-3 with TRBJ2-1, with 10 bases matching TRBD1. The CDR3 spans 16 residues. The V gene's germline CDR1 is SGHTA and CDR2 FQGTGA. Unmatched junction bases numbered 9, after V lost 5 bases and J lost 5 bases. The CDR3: CASSPRQGAHDNEQFF. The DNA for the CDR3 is TGTGCCAGCAGCCCGAGACAGGGGGCTCACGACAATGAGCAGTTCTTC.

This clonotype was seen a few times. CDR3 nucleotide sequence: TGTGCCAGTGGCGGACAGGGATACACTGAAGCTTTCTTT. Protein product: CASGGQGYTEAFF. The chain has TRBV3-1 and TRBJ1-1; TRBD1 matches 8 bases. Germline loops: CDR1 LGHDT, CDR2 YNNKEL (reference sequence). The CDR3 totals 13 residues. After removal of 9 bases from V and 3 bases from J, the junction contained 6 bases not matched to a gene.

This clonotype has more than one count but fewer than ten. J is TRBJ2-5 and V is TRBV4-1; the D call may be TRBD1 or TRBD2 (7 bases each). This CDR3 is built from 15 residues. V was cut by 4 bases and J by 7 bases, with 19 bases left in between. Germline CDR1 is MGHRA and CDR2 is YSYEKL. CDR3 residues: CASSPGGGQDGTQYF. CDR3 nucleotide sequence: TGCGCCAGCAGCCCAGGGGGGGGGCAAGATGGGACCCAGTACTTC.

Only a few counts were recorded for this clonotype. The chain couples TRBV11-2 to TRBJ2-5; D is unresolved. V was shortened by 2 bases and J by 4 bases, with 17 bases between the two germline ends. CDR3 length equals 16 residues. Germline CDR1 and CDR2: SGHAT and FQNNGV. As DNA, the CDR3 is TGTGCCAGCAGCTTAAGCGAGAGGTGGATCCTAGAGACCCAGTACTTC. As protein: CASSLSERWILETQYF.

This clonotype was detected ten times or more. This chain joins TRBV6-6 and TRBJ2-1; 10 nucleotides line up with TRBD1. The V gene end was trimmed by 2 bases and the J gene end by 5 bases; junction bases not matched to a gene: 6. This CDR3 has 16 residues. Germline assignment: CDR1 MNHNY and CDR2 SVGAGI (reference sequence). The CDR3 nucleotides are TGTGCCAGCAGTTACCGGACAGGGGGAATGGACAATGAGCAGTTCTTC. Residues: CASSYRTGGMDNEQFF.

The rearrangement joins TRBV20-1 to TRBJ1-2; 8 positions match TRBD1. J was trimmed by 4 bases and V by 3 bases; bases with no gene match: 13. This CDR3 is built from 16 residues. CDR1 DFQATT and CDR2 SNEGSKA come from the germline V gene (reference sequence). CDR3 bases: TGCAGTGCTAGGTATCTTCTCCAGGGGGCGGGCTATGGCTACACCTTC. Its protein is CSARYLLQGAGYGYTF.

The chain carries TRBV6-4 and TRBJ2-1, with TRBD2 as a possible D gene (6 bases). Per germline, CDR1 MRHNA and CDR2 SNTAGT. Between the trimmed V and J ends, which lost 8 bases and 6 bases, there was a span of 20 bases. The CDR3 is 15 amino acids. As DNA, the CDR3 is TGTGCCAGCGCTTTGGACGGGGGTCCACCCAATGAGCAGTTCTTC. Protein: CASALDGGPPNEQFF.

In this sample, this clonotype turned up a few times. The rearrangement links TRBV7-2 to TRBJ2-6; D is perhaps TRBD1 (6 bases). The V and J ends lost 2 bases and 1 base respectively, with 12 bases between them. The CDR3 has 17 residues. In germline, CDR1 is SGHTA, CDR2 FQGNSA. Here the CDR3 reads CASSLSAGDSGANVLTF. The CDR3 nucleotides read TGTGCCAGCAGCTTAAGTGCAGGGGATTCTGGGGCCAACGTCCTGACTTTC.

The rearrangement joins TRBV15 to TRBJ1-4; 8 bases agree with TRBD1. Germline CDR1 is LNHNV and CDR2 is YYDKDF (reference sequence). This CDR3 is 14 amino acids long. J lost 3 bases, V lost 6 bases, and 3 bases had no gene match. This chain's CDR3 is CATRQGASNEKLFF. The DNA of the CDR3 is TGTGCCACCAGGCAGGGGGCTTCTAATGAAAAACTGTTTTTT.

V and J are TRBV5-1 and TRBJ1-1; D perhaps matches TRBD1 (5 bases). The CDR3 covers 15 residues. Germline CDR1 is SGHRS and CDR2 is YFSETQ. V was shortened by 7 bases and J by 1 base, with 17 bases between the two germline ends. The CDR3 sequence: CASGLWDGPNTEAFF. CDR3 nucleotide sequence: TGCGCCAGCGGATTATGGGACGGCCCGAACACTGAAGCTTTCTTT.

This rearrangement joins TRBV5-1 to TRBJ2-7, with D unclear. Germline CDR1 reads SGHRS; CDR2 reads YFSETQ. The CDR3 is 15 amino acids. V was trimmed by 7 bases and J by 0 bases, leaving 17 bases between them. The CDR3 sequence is CASGPGSFLSYEQYF. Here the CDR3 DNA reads TGCGCCAGCGGTCCCGGGTCTTTTCTCTCCTACGAGCAGTACTTC.

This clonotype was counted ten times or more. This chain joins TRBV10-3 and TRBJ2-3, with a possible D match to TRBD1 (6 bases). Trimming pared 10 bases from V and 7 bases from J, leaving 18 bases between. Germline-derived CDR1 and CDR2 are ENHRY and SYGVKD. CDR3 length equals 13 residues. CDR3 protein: CATGLGQPNTQYF. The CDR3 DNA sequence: TGTGCCACCGGATTGGGACAACCAAATACGCAGTATTTT.

The CDR3 region has the DNA TGTGCCATCAGTGAGGGTAGCGGGAGAGGTTACAATGAGCAGTTCTTC. This codes for CAISEGSGRGYNEQFF. This chain connects TRBV10-3 to TRBJ2-1; TRBD2 agrees at 9 bases. Germline V gene data show CDR1 as ENHRY and CDR2 as SYGVKD. The trim removed 2 bases at V and 4 bases at J, leaving 6 bases unmatched. There are 16 residues in the CDR3.

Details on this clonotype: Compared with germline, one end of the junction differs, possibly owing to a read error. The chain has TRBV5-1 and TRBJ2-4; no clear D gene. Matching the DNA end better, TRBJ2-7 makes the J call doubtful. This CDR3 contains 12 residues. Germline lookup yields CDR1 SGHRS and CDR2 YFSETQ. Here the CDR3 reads CASTLDGFEQYF. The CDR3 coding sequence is TGCGCCAGCACCTTGGACGGCTTCGAGCAGTACTTC.

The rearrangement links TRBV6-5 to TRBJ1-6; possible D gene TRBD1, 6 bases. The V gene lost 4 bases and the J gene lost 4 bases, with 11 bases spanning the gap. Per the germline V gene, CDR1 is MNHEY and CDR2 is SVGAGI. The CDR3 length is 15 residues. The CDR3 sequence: CASSSGTQYNSPLHF. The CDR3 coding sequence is TGTGCCAGCAGTTCCGGGACACAATATAATTCACCCCTCCACTTT.

The CDR3 here is CASSQEQVRDEQYF. The DNA of the CDR3 is TGTGCCAGCAGCCAAGAACAGGTTAGAGACGAGCAGTACTTC. The chain joins TRBV4-2 to TRBJ2-7; D may be TRBD1 (5 bases). The CDR3 sequence is 14 residues long. CDR1 is LGHNA and CDR2 is YNFKEQ in the germline V gene. V lost 0 bases to trimming and J lost 5 bases, with 11 bases between them.

CDR3 residues: CASSEVGTSGARYNEQFF. The CDR3 coding sequence is TGTGCCAGCAGTGAGGTTGGGACTAGCGGAGCCCGTTACAATGAGCAGTTCTTC. The chain is built from TRBV2 and TRBJ2-1; TRBD2 matches at 11 bases. The CDR3 loop spans 18 amino acids. V dropped 3 bases and J dropped 4; count of bases not matched to a gene: 11. Germline V CDR1 and CDR2: SNHLY, FYNNEI.

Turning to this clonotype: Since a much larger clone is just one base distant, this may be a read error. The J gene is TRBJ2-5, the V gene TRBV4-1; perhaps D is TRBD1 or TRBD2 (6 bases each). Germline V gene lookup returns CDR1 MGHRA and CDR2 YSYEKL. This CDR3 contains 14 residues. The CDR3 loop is CASSQQGTGEIQYF. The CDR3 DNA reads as TGCGCCAGCAGCCAGCAGGGGACGGGGGAGATCCAGTACTTC.